This note documents a single T cell receptor beta chain sequence. The antigen is not known. The data belong to a study of T cell responses to AZD1222 COVID-19 vaccine. This CDR3 region has 15 residues. Trimming removed 0 bases from V and 1 base from J, with 7 bases in between. Germline V gene data show CDR1 as LNHNV and CDR2 as YYDKDF (reference sequence). Study-level findings and limits: CD4 TCRs covered the whole spike, strongest at regions 160-218 and 743-854.

Clones were sequenced by immunoSEQ multiplex PCR, and TCRdb holds only the in-frame ones, with some missing. Of 200,000 or so clones in the sample, roughly 92% were seen once. The receptor comes from an adult who received the AZD1222 COVID-19 vaccine. The sequenced sample was peripheral blood, obtained 28 days after the second AZD1222 dose. The chain couples TRBV15 to TRBJ2-1, with D maybe TRBD2 (6 bases). The CDR3 loop reads CATSRERGSYNEQFF. The CDR3 DNA is TGTGCCACCAGCAGAGAGCGGGGATCCTACAATGAGCAGTTCTTC. The full variable domain, completed using reference TRBV15 and TRBJ2-1, is DAMVIQNPRYQVTQFGKPVTLSCSQTLNHNVMYWYQQKSSQAPKLLFHYYDKDFNNEADTPDNFQSRRPNTSFCFLDIRSPGLGDTAMYLCATSRERGSYNEQFFGPGTRLTVL.